In its sample, the clone carrying this T cell receptor (beta chain) was seen a few times. Generated by immunoSEQ multiplex PCR, the TCRdb table keeps only in-frame clones and is missing some. The data show 150,000 to 190,000 clones, approximately 84% seen once. This entry comes from a study of blood T cell repertoires in COVID-19. The CDR3 length is 12 residues. V dropped 7 bases and J dropped 6; count of bases not matched to a gene: 3. The germline CDR1 and CDR2 sequences are SQVTM and ANQGSEA. Sequencing input: peripheral blood. V gene TRBV29-1 combines with J gene TRBJ1-6, with 7 bases identical to TRBD1. The clonotype comes from a woman aged 55-70 years with COVID-19, enrolled during active disease. The CDR3 spells CSAGDSNSPLHF. DNA for the CDR3: TGCAGCGCTGGGGACAGTAATTCACCCCTCCACTTT.